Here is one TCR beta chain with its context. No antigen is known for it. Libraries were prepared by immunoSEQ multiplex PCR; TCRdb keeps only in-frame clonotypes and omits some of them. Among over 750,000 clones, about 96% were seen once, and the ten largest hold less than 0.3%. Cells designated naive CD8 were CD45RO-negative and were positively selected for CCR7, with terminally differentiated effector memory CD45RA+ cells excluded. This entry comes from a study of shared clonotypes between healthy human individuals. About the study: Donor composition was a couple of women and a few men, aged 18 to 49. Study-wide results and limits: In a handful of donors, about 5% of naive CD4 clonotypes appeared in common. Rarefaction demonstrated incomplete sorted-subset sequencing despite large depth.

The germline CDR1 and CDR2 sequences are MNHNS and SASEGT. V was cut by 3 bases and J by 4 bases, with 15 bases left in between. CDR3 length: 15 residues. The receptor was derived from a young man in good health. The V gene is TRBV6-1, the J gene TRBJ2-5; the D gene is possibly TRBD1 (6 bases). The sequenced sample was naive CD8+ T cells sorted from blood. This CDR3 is CASSDFPGQRETQYF. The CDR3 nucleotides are TGTGCCAGCAGTGATTTCCCGGGACAACGAGAGACCCAGTACTTC.